Described below is a single T cell receptor (beta chain) sequence and its context. This clonotype has ten or more counts. The antigen it recognizes is unknown. A much larger clone differs from this one at a single base, so this may be a read error. CDR1 and CDR2 are read off the germline V gene (reference sequence) as DFQATT and SNEGSKA. Inclusive of the bounding cysteine and phenylalanine, the CDR3 is 14 residues long. The kept DNA is CDR3 alone, 42 bases in frame from the first base. V is trimmed back by 0 bases and J by 7 bases, and the junction contains 7 bases that no gene match accounts for. The data derive from a study of neurological immune-mediated disorders (dated by TCRdb to about 2019). At the level of the whole study: Among the approximately 34 multiple sclerosis patients, approximately 30 had relapsing-remitting MS and 3 had secondary progressive MS. Using UMI-based sequencing, the study compared peripheral blood TCR-beta repertoires from patients with HTLV-I-associated myelopathy (HAM/TSP), patients with multiple sclerosis, and healthy controls. The 106 TCR-beta libraries covered PBMC samples along with longitudinal samples, technical triplicates, and paired sorted CD4+ and CD8+ T-cell subsets. Of the approximately 65 subjects in the cohort, about 14 were HAM/TSP patients, some 34 were multiple sclerosis patients, and some 20 were healthy controls. Study-wide conclusions, independent of this receptor: Phylogenetic analysis grouped repertoires from 18 of 34 MS patients into a cluster of related CDR3 sequences, suggesting a possible repertoire-level signature. No association of the MS cluster with clinical or MRI features was observed, and the need for larger cohorts was stated by the authors. Across subjects, expanded clones never shared an identical CDR3 amino acid sequence, which suggests that the TCR-beta repertoires in every group were private. The highest TCR clonal expansion was observed in HAM/TSP patients, whereas the lowest was observed in MS patients, even when compared with healthy controls.

Unsorted PBMC libraries were generated from 2 million PBMCs stored in RNAlater at -80 °C until RNA extraction. Multiple sclerosis patients were enrolled in a US clinical protocol evaluating disease progression by magnetic resonance imaging. Peripheral blood underwent Ficoll-Hypaque density gradient centrifugation to isolate PBMCs, which were then cryopreserved in liquid nitrogen. cDNA synthesis used template-switch 5'RACE with a primer carrying a 10-nucleotide random unique molecular identifier tagging each TCR transcript. Every sequencing run yielded over 180 million TCR-beta sequences covering 15-18 subjects. The RNeasy kit was used for extraction of total RNA. Using the KAPA Real-time Library Amplification kit, TCR-beta VDJ regions were amplified with primers for the TCR constant region and the 5'RACE anchor. Sample indexes and Illumina adaptors were added in a first PCR, and a second PCR then increased library yield. After Ampure bead purification, the TCR product of roughly 650 bp was size-selected on a 2% E-gel SizeSelection system. Before pooling, library quality was checked on a Bioanalyzer, concentration was measured with Qubit, and libraries were quantified with the Kapa Library Quantification kit. An Illumina HiSeq 2500 was used to sequence the libraries paired-end at 2 x 150 bp. To increase sequence diversity, about 25-31% phiX was spiked into each library pool. The study's processing was this. The UMI-based MiGEC pipeline processed quality-filtered reads and removed over 80% of raw TCR sequences during error correction. VDJ genes were aligned to IMGT germline references, and each clonotype was defined by a unique CDR3 amino acid sequence together with V-J genes. Clonal expansion, Shannon diversity and CDR3 relatedness (CalcPairwiseDistances, ClusterSamples) were evaluated with VDJtools, and phylogenetic trees were built with CLCbio workbench. Clones with at least 8 unique UMIs were defined as expanded, with this threshold being based on coefficient-of-variation modelling across technical triplicates. The public reads were reprocessed in TCRdb via fastp at Q25 and MiXCR, keeping in-frame beta chains. Every entry covers one CDR3 protein and lists the most common genes and DNA from its rows. Here the V and J calls rest on TCRdb's processing, not on the authors' analysis. The sample table contains roughly 74,000 distinct CDR3 sequences; only one count was recorded for around 5% of them. 6.5% to 9% of the sample is held by the ten biggest clonotypes.

The source is a man aged 18 to 30 with multiple sclerosis. Sequenced material: PBMCs. The sequence links TRBV20-1 to TRBJ2-7; TRBD2 aligns with 9 central bases. The sequenced DNA: TGCAGTGCTAGAGACTTTAGCGGGAGTAGAGAGCAGTACTTC. It is translated as CSARDFSGSREQYF.